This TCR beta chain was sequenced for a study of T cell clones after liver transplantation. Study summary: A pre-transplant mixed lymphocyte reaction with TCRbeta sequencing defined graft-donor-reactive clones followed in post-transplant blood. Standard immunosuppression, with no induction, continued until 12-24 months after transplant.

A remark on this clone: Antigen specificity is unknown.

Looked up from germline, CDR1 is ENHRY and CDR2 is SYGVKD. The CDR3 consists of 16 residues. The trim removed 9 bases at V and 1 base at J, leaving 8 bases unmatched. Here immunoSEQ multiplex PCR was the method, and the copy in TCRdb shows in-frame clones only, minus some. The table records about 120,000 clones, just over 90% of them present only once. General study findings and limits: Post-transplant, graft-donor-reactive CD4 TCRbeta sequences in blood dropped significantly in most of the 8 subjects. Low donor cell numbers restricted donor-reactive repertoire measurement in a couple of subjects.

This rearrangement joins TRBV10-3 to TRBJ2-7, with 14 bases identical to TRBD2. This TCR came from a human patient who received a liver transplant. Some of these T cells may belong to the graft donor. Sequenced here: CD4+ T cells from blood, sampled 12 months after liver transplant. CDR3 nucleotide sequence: TGTGCCATAGCGACTAGCGGGAGGGCTAGGTCCTACGAGCAGTACTTC. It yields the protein CAIATSGRARSYEQYF.